A single sample is the source of the 18 T cell receptor beta chains below, sequenced in a study of cytomegalovirus exposure and HLA in healthy donors. The PCR made use of 60 Vbeta and 13 Jbeta primers. Here immunoSEQ multiplex PCR was the method, and the copy in TCRdb shows in-frame clones only, minus some. The profile shows under 250,000 clones, around 77% of them singletons. Sequencing used PBMCs. These receptor sequences come from a woman aged 25 to 39 in good health and CMV-seronegative.

The sample holds one count of this clone. The chain carries TRBV18 and TRBJ2-5; 7 bases match TRBD2. The V gene's germline CDR1 is KGHSH and CDR2 LQKENI. Trimming at V came to 4 bases and at J to 1 base, leaving 6 bases not matched to a gene. This CDR3 region has 15 residues. CDR3 amino acids: CASSRSRGSQETQYF. The CDR3 region has the DNA TGTGCCAGCTCACGTTCGCGGGGGTCCCAAGAGACCCAGTACTTC.

CDR3 coding DNA: TGTGCCAGCAGCCTCTTAGCGATCTCCTACGAGCAGTACTTC. Its translation: CASSLLAISYEQYF. The chain recombines TRBV7-9 with TRBJ2-7; D is perhaps TRBD2 (5 bases). The CDR3 loop spans 14 amino acids. The germline V gene has CDR1 SEHNR and CDR2 FQNEAQ (reference sequence). V was cut by 5 bases and J by 0 bases, with 11 bases left in between.

V usage is TRBV30 and J usage is TRBJ1-5, with 7 bases that match TRBD1. Germline-derived CDR1 and CDR2 are GTSNPN and SVGIG (reference sequence). Trimming took 3 bases from V and 6 from J; bases not matched to a gene: 11. The CDR3 extends over 15 amino acids. CDR3 DNA sequence: TGTGCCTGGAGCGGGAGACAGGGCGTATTTCAGCCCCAGCATTTT. Its protein product is CAWSGRQGVFQPQHF.

The chain uses TRBV19 and TRBJ2-7; a weak D match, TRBD1 (6 bases). The CDR3 has 15 residues. Trimming removed 6 bases at V and 1 base at J, with 16 bases between. CDR1 LNHDA and CDR2 SQIVND come from the germline V gene (reference sequence). Written as DNA, the CDR3 is TGTGCCAGTAGCGGTAACAGGGTAGGATCCTACGAGCAGTACTTC. Its protein is CASSGNRVGSYEQYF.

With respect to this clone: Other DNA sequences of this sample code for an identical CDR3. The chain has TRBV2 and TRBJ2-7; maybe TRBD1 (6 bases). CDR3 size: 12 residues. Trimming cost V 6 bases and J 1 base, with 7 bases left between them. Looked up from germline, CDR1 is SNHLY and CDR2 is FYNNEI. The CDR3 reads CASSGQSYEQYF. CDR3 bases: TGTGCCAGCAGCGGACAGTCCTACGAGCAGTACTTC.

The V gene is TRBV29-1, the J gene TRBJ2-5; 8 bases are shared with TRBD2. This CDR3 contains 12 residues. Trimming took 7 bases from V and 4 from J; bases not matched to a gene: 5. Germline V lookup: CDR1 SQVTM, CDR2 ANQGSEA. The CDR3 DNA sequence: TGCAGCGCCAACGGGGGGGCAGAGACCCAGTACTTC. Translating gives CSANGGAETQYF.

This sequence joins TRBV19 and TRBJ1-1, with a tentative D call TRBD1 (6 bases). The CDR3 sequence is 13 residues long. Germline V gene lookup returns CDR1 LNHDA and CDR2 SQIVND (reference sequence). The V gene lost 3 bases and the J gene lost 11 bases, with 16 bases spanning the gap. This chain's CDR3 is CASSINSGDPAFF. As DNA, the CDR3 is TGTGCCAGTAGTATCAATTCAGGGGACCCGGCTTTCTTT. Full variable domain (missing parts from reference TRBV19 and TRBJ1-1): DGGITQSPKYLFRKEGQNVTLSCEQNLNHDAMYWYRQDPGQGLRLIYYSQIVNDFQKGDIAEGYSVSREKKESFPLTVTSAQKNPTAFYLCASSINSGDPAFFGQGTRLTVV.

The chain has TRBV5-6 and TRBJ2-3; the D is unclear. CDR3 length: 15 amino acids. V shed 1 base and J shed 7 bases, with 16 bases lying between them. Germline assignment: CDR1 SGHDT and CDR2 YYEEEE. The CDR3 sequence is CASSLRVTPQHTQYF. The CDR3 DNA reads TGTGCCAGCAGCTTGCGGGTAACCCCCCAGCATACGCAGTATTTT.

The rearrangement joins TRBV4-1 to TRBJ2-7; TRBD2 matches at 7 bases. The CDR3 is 17 amino acids. The J segment lost 2 bases and the V segment lost 0 bases, leaving 10 bases of the junction unmatched. Germline V gene sequence: CDR1 MGHRA, CDR2 YSYEKL. CDR3 nucleotides: TGCGCCAGCAGCCAAGATGGAGAGGGAGGGTACACCTACGAGCAGTACTTC. It is translated as CASSQDGEGGYTYEQYF.

V gene TRBV5-1 combines with J gene TRBJ1-1; D possibly corresponds to TRBD1 (5 bases). The CDR3 length is 16 residues. Germline assignment: CDR1 SGHRS and CDR2 YFSETQ. V gave up 2 bases and J gave up 11 bases, with 25 bases separating them. CDR3: CASSLAPVGTAGVAFF. CDR3 bases: TGCGCCAGCAGCTTAGCTCCCGTTGGGACGGCGGGGGTGGCTTTCTTT.

This clone appeared once. The chain employs TRBV11-2 and TRBJ2-7, with 10 bases that match TRBD1. V trimming: 5 bases; J trimming: 5 bases; junction bases outside the gene matches: 6. The V gene's germline CDR1 is SGHAT and CDR2 FQNNGV. This CDR3 is built from 14 residues. This CDR3 is CASSRTGGRNEQYF. The CDR3 DNA is TGTGCCAGCAGCCGGACAGGGGGTCGTAACGAGCAGTACTTC.

The rearrangement joins TRBV5-1 to TRBJ2-1; a possible D gene is TRBD1 (6 bases). Germline V gene sequence: CDR1 SGHRS, CDR2 YFSETQ. This CDR3 has 14 residues. V lost 2 bases to trimming and J lost 9 bases, with 15 bases between them. CDR3 coding DNA: TGCGCCAGCAGCTTCAAACAGGGTGGGAGTGAGCAGTTCTTC. Residues: CASSFKQGGSEQFF. The full variable domain, with the rest looked up from reference TRBV5-1 and TRBJ2-1, is KAGVTQTPRYLIKTRGQQVTLSCSPISGHRSVSWYQQTPGQGLQFLFEYFSETQRNKGNFPGRFSGRQFSNSRSEMNVSTLELGDSALYLCASSFKQGGSEQFFGPGTRLTVL.

Only one count was recorded for this clone. V gene TRBV19 combines with J gene TRBJ2-2, with 10 bases lining up with TRBD1. In germline, CDR1 is LNHDA, CDR2 SQIVND (reference sequence). CDR3 length: 18 residues. V dropped 3 bases and J dropped 5; count of bases not matched to a gene: 12. CDR3 amino acids: CASSISGRDRGETGELFF. The CDR3 coding sequence is TGTGCCAGTAGTATTTCGGGAAGGGACAGGGGAGAGACCGGGGAGCTGTTTTTT.

The chain recombines TRBV7-3 with TRBJ1-1; the D gene is possibly TRBD1 (5 bases). This CDR3 is built from 15 residues. Trimming cost V 0 bases and J 6 bases, with 14 bases left between them. The germline V gene has CDR1 SGHTA and CDR2 FQGTGA. DNA of the CDR3: TGTGCCAGCAGCTTAACCGGGGGTTACCCAGCTGAAGCTTTCTTT. Protein sequence: CASSLTGGYPAEAFF.

This sequence joins TRBV6-1 and TRBJ1-5; D might be TRBD1 (6 bases). Between the trimmed V and J ends, which lost 1 base and 11 bases, there was a span of 12 bases. Germline V lookup: CDR1 MNHNS, CDR2 SASEGT. The CDR3 length is 13 residues. CDR3: CASSEGTVLSQHF. CDR3 bases: TGTGCCAGCAGTGAAGGGACAGTTTTGTCCCAGCATTTT.

This clone was observed a handful of times. DNA of the CDR3: TGTGCCAGCAGCTTAGGTTTTTTGGGCAGGGGATACACCGGGGAGCTGTTTTTT. Residues: CASSLGFLGRGYTGELFF. The chain carries TRBV7-2 and TRBJ2-2; maybe TRBD1 (6 bases). The CDR3 has 18 residues. Trimming removed 1 base from V and 3 bases from J, with 18 bases in between. The germline V gene has CDR1 SGHTA and CDR2 FQGNSA.

V and J are TRBV28 and TRBJ2-1; possibly TRBD1 for D (6 bases). Trimming cost V 2 bases and J 3 bases, with 8 bases left between them. CDR3 length: 14 residues. Germline V gene lookup returns CDR1 MDHEN and CDR2 SYDVKM. CDR3 amino acids: CASSLGRGYNEQFF. Written as DNA, the CDR3 is TGTGCCAGCAGTTTAGGCAGGGGCTACAATGAGCAGTTCTTC.

The J gene is TRBJ2-7, the V gene TRBV19, with D possibly matching TRBD1 (6 bases). The CDR3 contains 15 residues. Deletions cut 3 bases from V and 0 bases from J, with 12 bases between. CDR1 and CDR2 from the germline V gene are LNHDA and SQIVND (reference sequence). CDR3 sequence: CASSISPGASYEQYF. CDR3 coding DNA: TGTGCCAGTAGTATCTCGCCAGGGGCCTCCTACGAGCAGTACTTC.